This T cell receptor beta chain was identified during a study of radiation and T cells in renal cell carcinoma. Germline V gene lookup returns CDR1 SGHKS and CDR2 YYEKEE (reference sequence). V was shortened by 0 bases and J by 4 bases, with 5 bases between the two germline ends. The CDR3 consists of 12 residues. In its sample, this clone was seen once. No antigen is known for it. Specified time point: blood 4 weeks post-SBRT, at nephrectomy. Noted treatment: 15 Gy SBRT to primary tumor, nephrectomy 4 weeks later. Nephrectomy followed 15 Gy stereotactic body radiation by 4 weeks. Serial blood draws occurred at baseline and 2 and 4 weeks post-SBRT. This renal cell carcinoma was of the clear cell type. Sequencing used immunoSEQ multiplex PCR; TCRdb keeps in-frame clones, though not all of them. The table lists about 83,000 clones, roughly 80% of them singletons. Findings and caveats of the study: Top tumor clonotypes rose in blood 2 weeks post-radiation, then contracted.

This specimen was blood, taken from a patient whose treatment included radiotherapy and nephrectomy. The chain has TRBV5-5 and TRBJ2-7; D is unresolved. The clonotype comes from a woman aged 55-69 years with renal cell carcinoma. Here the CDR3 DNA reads TGTGCCAGCAGCTTGGTGGGTTACGAGCAGTACTTC. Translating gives CASSLVGYEQYF.